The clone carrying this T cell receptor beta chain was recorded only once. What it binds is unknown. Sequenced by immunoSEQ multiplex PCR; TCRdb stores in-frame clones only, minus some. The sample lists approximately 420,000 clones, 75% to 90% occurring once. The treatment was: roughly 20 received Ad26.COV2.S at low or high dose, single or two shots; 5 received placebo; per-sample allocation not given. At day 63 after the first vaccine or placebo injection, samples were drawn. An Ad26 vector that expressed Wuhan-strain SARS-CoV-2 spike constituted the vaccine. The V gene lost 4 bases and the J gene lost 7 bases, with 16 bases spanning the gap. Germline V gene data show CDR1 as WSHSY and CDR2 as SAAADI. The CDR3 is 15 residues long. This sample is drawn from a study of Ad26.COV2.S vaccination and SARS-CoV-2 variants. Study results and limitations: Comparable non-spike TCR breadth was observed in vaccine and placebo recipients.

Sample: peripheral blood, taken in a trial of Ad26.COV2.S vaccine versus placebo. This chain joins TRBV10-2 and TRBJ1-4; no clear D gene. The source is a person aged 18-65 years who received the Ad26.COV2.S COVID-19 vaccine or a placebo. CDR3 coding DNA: TGCGCCAGCAGTGTCCGGCGGGCAGCGCGTGAAAAACTGTTTTTT. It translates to CASSVRRAAREKLFF.